The sequence of this TCR beta chain was determined in a study of T cell responses to AZD1222 COVID-19 vaccine (dated by TCRdb to the early 2020s). Regarding the study in general: AZD1222 recipients with second doses at about 4 weeks or about 12 weeks were pooled, because spike-specific TCR depth and breadth did not differ between schedules. A total of around 240 trial participants underwent TCR sequencing, of whom some 210 received two doses of AZD1222 and some 25 received two doses of the MenACWY control vaccine. Trial participants were enrolled by age into 18-55, 56-69 and 70-plus year subgroups, with about 150, 27 and 61 TCR-sequenced participants respectively.

The CDR3 regions of human TCRbeta chains were analyzed by immunosequencing. The original methods were these. Repertoire TCRs were matched against a reference library of SARS-CoV-2-specific TCRs generated with the MIRA antigen-specificity platform. Breadth was defined as the fraction of unique TCRs that were SARS-CoV-2-associated. Depth was defined as the fraction of total T cells that were SARS-CoV-2-associated. Using the MIRA data, each spike-specific TCR was mapped to the spike region that the TCR reacts to and placed in a CD4 or CD8 class. Log10-transformed breadth and depth values were compared by one-way ANOVA with Sidak's multiple comparisons tests. What TCRdb holds here is the immuneACCESS table cut down to in-frame rearrangements. Part of the clones is not present; checked against another copy, under half of the missing clones reflect an unresolved V gene, and the others are unexplained. V, J and clone size were drawn from that table, and D and trimming were deduced from the DNA. The sample yields some 120,000 clones; 75% to 90% were counted once. The ten most abundant clones make up approximately 1.4% of the sample.

The full study reports these points: Reportedly, close to half of the unique spike-specific TCRs recognized epitopes lying outside the regions that are mutated in the B.1.351 and B.1.1.7 variants. The 56-69-year group was small, and its depth increase did not reach significance, likely because of low power. Participants were mostly white British, with more females than males. The authors suggested clonal diversity may have been underestimated. Conclusions about previously exposed vaccinees were limited because only six AZD1222 recipients were SARS-CoV-2 seropositive at baseline. The vaccine-associated CD4 TCRs covered the entire spike protein, and the dominant responses fell in regions 160-218 and 743-854. Because no day 14 peak-response samples were available, the repertoires could be characterized only after the peak T cell response. After two AZD1222 doses, spike-specific TCR breadth and depth were significantly higher than at day 0 and than in MenACWY recipients.

In the paper's terms, the time point label means: baseline before first vaccination. Vaccinee samples were obtained from the UK trials COV001 and COV002, which included a single-blind randomized controlled phase 2/3 trial of AZD1222 (ChAdOx1 nCoV-19) in healthy adults. For TCRbeta chain sequencing, PBMC samples from trial participants were taken at day 0 and at day 28 after the second dose. Sequences MNHEY (CDR1) and SVGAGI (CDR2) are obtained from the germline V gene. From the cysteine through the phenylalanine, the CDR3 covers 15 amino acids. Just CDR3 DNA is preserved here, 45 bases in frame from base 1. V is reduced by 6 bases and J by 2 bases, leaving a spacing of 17 bases between them. A word on this clone: Its target antigen remains unknown. It has no much larger one-base neighbor in the sample; base qualities were not kept.

This chain is built from TRBV6-5 and TRBJ2-7; no confident D gene assignment can be made. Material: peripheral blood, obtained on day 0 of AZD1222 vaccination. This TCR derives from an adult in good health. The nucleotide sequence is TGTGCCAGCAGGCTCCTCAGGACGTCTACCTACGAGCAGTACTTC. Its amino acids are CASRLLRTSTYEQYF.